These 8 T cell receptor beta chains were sequenced from one sample in a study of cytomegalovirus exposure and HLA in healthy donors. With 60 Vbeta and 13 Jbeta primers, the PCR was carried out. The table came from immunoSEQ multiplex PCR; TCRdb's copy has only in-frame clones and leaves some out. In the table there are around 170,000 clones, 75% to 90% of which are singletons. Source material: PBMCs. These receptors came from a man between 35 and 55 years old in good health and CMV-seropositive.

This clone occurred once. J is TRBJ1-5 and V is TRBV6-1; 9 bases map to TRBD1. The CDR3 totals 15 residues. Germline CDR1 is MNHNS and CDR2 is SASEGT. V lost 4 bases and J lost 4; bases outside the gene matches: 5. CDR3 in DNA: TGTGCCAGCAGTGGCCACAGGGGGCCTAATCAGCCCCAGCATTTT. This gives the protein CASSGHRGPNQPQHF.

For the CDR3, the DNA is TGTGCCAGCAGTTACACGGCGGGGGAGGGGACCCAGTACTTC. Residues: CASSYTAGEGTQYF. The genes are TRBV6-6 and TRBJ2-5; 7 positions agree with TRBD2. V was clipped by 2 bases and J by 7 bases; unmatched bases: 7. CDR3 length: 14 residues. CDR1 is MNHNY, CDR2 SVGAGI, per germline (reference sequence).

The V and J genes are TRBV6-8 and TRBJ1-2, with 7 bases identical to TRBD1. The CDR3 contains 16 residues. The germline V gene encodes CDR1 MNHGY and CDR2 SAAAGT. V dropped 0 bases and J dropped 4; count of bases not matched to a gene: 8. CDR3 protein: CASSYSPDRIVYGYTF. CDR3 nucleotides: TGTGCCAGCAGTTACTCCCCGGACAGGATCGTCTATGGCTACACCTTC.

The chain recombines TRBV6-5 with TRBJ1-2, with D possibly matching TRBD1 (6 bases). The V end was cut by 7 bases, the J end by 5 bases, with 14 bases between. The CDR3 is 13 residues long. Germline V gene sequence: CDR1 MNHEY, CDR2 SVGAGI. The chain's CDR3 is CASTQGHLYGYTF. The CDR3, as DNA: TGTGCCAGCACCCAGGGACATCTTTATGGCTACACCTTC.

The CDR3 sequence: CASSLGTGVYSPLHF. The CDR3 DNA reads TGTGCCAGCAGCTTGGGGACAGGGGTGTATTCACCCCTCCACTTT. The chain recombines TRBV5-4 with TRBJ1-6; 9 bases match TRBD1. This CDR3 spans 15 amino acids. V lost 0 bases and J lost 8; bases outside the gene matches: 3. In germline, CDR1 is SGHNT, CDR2 YYREEE (reference sequence).

The chain combines TRBV15 with TRBJ2-5; D is unresolved. The germline V gene encodes CDR1 LNHNV and CDR2 YYDKDF (reference sequence). V was trimmed by 4 bases and J by 5 bases, leaving 5 bases between them. This CDR3 comprises 11 residues. The CDR3 reads CATSKRETQYF. The CDR3 nucleotides are TGTGCCACCAGCAAACGGGAGACCCAGTACTTC.

The chain has TRBV28 and TRBJ2-5; a possible D gene is TRBD1 (5 bases). CDR3 length: 15 residues. The V gene's germline CDR1 is MDHEN and CDR2 SYDVKM. Deletions cut 1 base from V and 5 bases from J, with 14 bases between. This chain's CDR3 is CASSLLGRAEETQYF. The CDR3 nucleotides are TGTGCCAGCAGTTTATTGGGCAGGGCGGAGGAGACCCAGTACTTC.

The rearrangement links TRBV19 to TRBJ2-2; 12 bases are shared with TRBD2. The CDR3 consists of 17 residues. Germline CDR1 and CDR2: LNHDA and SQIVND (reference sequence). The ends lost 7 bases at V and 3 bases at J; junction bases unmatched: 9. The DNA for the CDR3 is TGTGCCAGTACCCTCTCCCGACTAGCGGGGGACACCGGGGAGCTGTTTTTT. This sequence encodes CASTLSRLAGDTGELFF.